These 16 T cell receptor beta chains originate from one sample sequenced in a study of shared clonotypes between healthy human individuals. Sequencing was performed with immunoSEQ multiplex PCR; in TCRdb, only in-frame clones are kept and a portion is missing. The repertoire holds around 2.1 million clones, around 95% seen once, with 0.1% to 0.15% in the top ten. The sequenced sample was naive CD4+ T cells sorted from blood. This sample's subset: CD45RA+ positively selected. The receptors were sampled from a man younger than 30 in good health.

This chain uses TRBV5-4 with TRBJ2-4; 9 bases line up with TRBD1. J gave up 8 bases and V 3 bases, and 3 bases lay outside the gene matches. CDR3 size: 13 residues. Germline CDR1 reads SGHNT; CDR2 reads YYREEE (reference sequence). The CDR3 DNA follows: TGTGCCAGCAGCTACACAGGGGGCGACATTCAGTACTTC. Its protein product is CASSYTGGDIQYF. The entire variable domain, with the rest obtained from reference TRBV5-4 and TRBJ2-4, is as follows: ETGVTQSPTHLIKTRGQQVTLRCSSQSGHNTVSWYQQALGQGPQFIFQYYREEENGRGNFPPRFSGLQFPNYSSELNVNALELDDSALYLCASSYTGGDIQYFGAGTRLSVL.

The CDR3 nucleotides are TGTGCCAGCTGTGGGGTAGGGGGAAATCAGCCCCAGCATTTT. Encoded protein: CASCGVGGNQPQHF. This rearrangement joins TRBV7-8 to TRBJ1-5; TRBD1 is a possible D gene (6 bases). Germline loops: CDR1 SGHVS, CDR2 FQNEAQ. The CDR3 runs 14 residues. V was trimmed by 8 bases and J by 4 bases, leaving 15 bases between them.

The count of this clone is one. The chain recombines TRBV30 with TRBJ1-5; 7 bases agree with TRBD1. CDR3 length: 14 residues. Germline assignment: CDR1 GTSNPN and CDR2 SVGIG (reference sequence). Trimming removed 1 base from V and 3 bases from J; junction bases left unmatched: 3. CDR3 in amino acids: CAWSGRGPNQPQHF. Here the CDR3 DNA reads TGTGCCTGGAGTGGAAGGGGGCCCAATCAGCCCCAGCATTTT.

The V gene is TRBV4-1, the J gene TRBJ1-3; TRBD1 might be the D (5 bases). The CDR3 has 16 residues. The V gene's germline CDR1 is MGHRA and CDR2 YSYEKL. V lost 0 bases and J 0 bases, leaving 9 bases between the germline ends. The CDR3 nucleotides are TGCGCCAGCAGCCAAGAGCGGGGCAGCTCTGGAAACACCATATATTTT. Translating it yields CASSQERGSSGNTIYF.

V and J are TRBV6-5 and TRBJ2-1, with 8 bases aligning to TRBD2. This CDR3 spans 15 amino acids. V lost 6 bases and J lost 5; bases outside the gene matches: 9. Germline V gene data show CDR1 as MNHEY and CDR2 as SVGAGI. The chain's CDR3 is CASRVASGPDNEQFF. Here the CDR3 DNA reads TGTGCCAGCAGGGTGGCTAGCGGGCCGGACAATGAGCAGTTCTTC.

To note about this clone: Additional DNA sequences in this sample encode the identical CDR3. The chain has TRBV9 and TRBJ1-6; possible D gene TRBD1, 5 bases. This CDR3 spans 14 amino acids. The V gene's germline CDR1 is SGDLS and CDR2 YYNGEE. Trimming left V 0 bases short and J 5 bases short, with 6 bases between. This CDR3 is CASSVGGDNSPLHF. Here the CDR3 DNA reads TGTGCCAGCAGCGTAGGAGGGGATAATTCACCCCTCCACTTT.

This clone was recorded once. V and J are TRBV6-1 and TRBJ1-2; D ambiguous. The V gene's germline CDR1 is MNHNS and CDR2 SASEGT. The V and J ends lost 4 bases and 3 bases respectively, with 12 bases between them. The CDR3 contains 14 residues. CDR3 nucleotides: TGTGCCAGCAGTGTGCAGCGAGGAGACTATGGCTACACCTTC. Its protein is CASSVQRGDYGYTF.

The chain uses TRBV5-4 and TRBJ2-2; TRBD1 aligns across 7 bases. The CDR3 length is 13 residues. Unmatched junction bases numbered 0, after V lost 3 bases and J lost 4 bases. The germline V gene has CDR1 SGHNT and CDR2 YYREEE (reference sequence). CDR3 DNA sequence: TGTGCCAGCAGCTCAGGGGGCACCGGGGAGCTGTTTTTT. Translated: CASSSGGTGELFF.

CDR3 bases: TGTGCCTGGAGTCCCGGGGGCGCTCCCTATGGCTACACCTTC. It specifies CAWSPGGAPYGYTF. The chain employs TRBV30 and TRBJ1-2; D possibly corresponds to TRBD1 (6 bases). This CDR3 is 14 amino acids long. The V gene's germline CDR1 is GTSNPN and CDR2 SVGIG (reference sequence). V lost 2 bases and J 4 bases, leaving 14 bases between the germline ends.

The chain couples TRBV4-1 to TRBJ2-1, with 9 bases aligning to TRBD2. Per the germline V gene, CDR1 is MGHRA and CDR2 is YSYEKL. There are 17 residues in the CDR3. Trimming removed 6 bases from V and 8 bases from J; junction bases left unmatched: 17. The CDR3 sequence is CASSQRLAGAFADEQFF. The CDR3 DNA reads as TGCGCCAGCAGTCAACGATTAGCGGGAGCGTTTGCGGATGAGCAGTTCTTC.

V is TRBV5-7 and J is TRBJ2-1; possible D gene TRBD1, 6 bases. TRBV5-7 is placed among ORFs of uncertain function. This CDR3 region has 15 residues. The V gene lost 4 bases and the J gene lost 0 bases, with 11 bases spanning the gap. The CDR3 here is CASSPDRLSYNEQFF. Here the CDR3 DNA reads TGTGCCAGCAGCCCTGACAGGCTCTCCTACAATGAGCAGTTCTTC.

About this clone: Other DNA sequences of this sample code for an identical CDR3. CDR3: CASSFRVSSYNEQFF. Here the CDR3 DNA reads TGTGCCAGCAGCTTCCGAGTGAGCTCCTACAATGAGCAGTTCTTC. The chain joins TRBV7-2 to TRBJ2-1; D is undetermined. CDR1 is SGHTA, CDR2 FQGNSA, per germline. The CDR3 is 15 amino acids. With 3 bases removed from V and 0 bases from J, the gap between germline ends came to 9 bases.

The CDR3 protein is CASSAGASWTGELFF. In DNA, the CDR3 is TGTGCCAGCTCCGCGGGGGCTAGCTGGACCGGGGAGCTGTTTTTT. The V and J genes are TRBV9 and TRBJ2-2; the D gene is possibly TRBD2 (7 bases). The germline V gene encodes CDR1 SGDLS and CDR2 YYNGEE. V was pared by 7 bases and J by 5 bases, with 18 bases between. There are 15 residues in the CDR3.

About this clone: This specimen includes other DNA sequences encoding the same CDR3. This chain joins TRBV5-1 and TRBJ1-3; D gene unclear. Per the germline V gene, CDR1 is SGHRS and CDR2 is YFSETQ. Trimming removed 0 bases from V and 0 bases from J, with 10 bases in between. The CDR3 length is 16 residues. Here the CDR3 DNA reads TGCGCCAGCAGCTTGGCCCGGGGAAGCTCTGGAAACACCATATATTTT. Its translation: CASSLARGSSGNTIYF.

Concerning this clone: The germline gene is not matched at one end of the junction; a read error may be the cause. This chain connects TRBV7-7 to TRBJ2-2, with TRBD2 as a possible D gene (5 bases). The germline V gene has CDR1 SSHAT and CDR2 FNYEAQ (reference sequence). This CDR3 spans 16 amino acids. CDR3 sequence reads: CASSQGLGPNTGELFF. CDR3 nucleotides: TGTGCTAGCAGCCAAGGACTGGGCCCGAACACCGGGGAGCTGTTTTTT. The variable domain in full, with the rest retrieved from reference TRBV7-7 and TRBJ2-2, is GAGVSQSPRYKVTKRGQDVTLRCDPISSHATLYWYQQALGQGPEFLTYFNYEAQPDKSGLPSDRFSAERPEGSISTLTIQRTEQRDSAMYRCASSQGLGPNTGELFFGEGSRLTVL.

This chain connects TRBV4-1 to TRBJ2-7; TRBD1 might be the D (5 bases). Germline V gene sequence: CDR1 MGHRA, CDR2 YSYEKL. There are 14 residues in the CDR3. V was clipped by 5 bases and J by 6 bases, with 17 bases between them. This CDR3 is CASSKGAGKTEQYF. CDR3 bases: TGCGCCAGCAGCAAAGGGGCAGGGAAGACCGAGCAGTACTTC.